These 27 T cell receptor beta chains came from one sample sequenced in a study of blood T cells in healthy people across ages. A second PCR, run for roughly 7 to 11 cycles, used a sample-barcoded 5' primer plus a J-beta primer mix. MiXCR, run by TCRdb on the 5' RACE reads, gives a single entry per CDR3 protein. This table has 1.5 million or so distinct CDR3 sequences, approximately 39% appearing once. Sequenced input: blood. These receptor sequences come from a woman between 18 and 30 years old in good health.

V and J are TRBV4-3 and TRBJ1-1, with 9 bases lining up with TRBD1. V gave up 6 bases and J gave up 7 bases; unmatched junction bases: 6. From germline, CDR1 is LGHNA and CDR2 YSLEER. The length of the CDR3 is 13 residues. As DNA, the CDR3 is TGCGCCAGCAGTCGGACAGGGGCTTATGAAGCTTTCTTT. Residues: CASSRTGAYEAFF.

This chain links TRBV6-6 with TRBJ1-5; D is undetermined. CDR1 is MNHNY, CDR2 SVGAGI, per germline (reference sequence). V lost 6 bases to trimming and J lost 0 bases, with 9 bases between them. This CDR3 has 14 amino acids. CDR3 sequence: CASRDGYSNQPQHF. The CDR3, as DNA: TGTGCCAGCAGGGACGGCTATAGCAATCAGCCCCAGCATTTT.

This clonotype appeared a few times. The chain joins TRBV5-1 to TRBJ1-2; possible D gene TRBD1, 5 bases. Trimming removed 7 bases at V and 6 bases at J, with 16 bases between. The V gene's germline CDR1 is SGHRS and CDR2 YFSETQ. The length of the CDR3 is 13 residues. CDR3 bases: TGCGCCAGCGGGCCCGGGCAGGGTGATGGCTACACCTTC. The encoded protein is CASGPGQGDGYTF.

The rearrangement links TRBV20-1 to TRBJ2-1, with 9 bases identical to TRBD2. The germline V gene encodes CDR1 DFQATT and CDR2 SNEGSKA (reference sequence). The CDR3 is 14 amino acids. The CDR3 DNA sequence: TGCAGAGCCGATAGCGGGAGATCCTACAATGAGCAGTTCTTC. It translates to CRADSGRSYNEQFF.

The rearrangement uses TRBV29-1 and TRBJ2-1; D gene uncertain. The J call may be wrong; the DNA end is better matched by TRBJ2-7. CDR3 length equals 12 residues. Looked up from germline, CDR1 is SQVTM and CDR2 is ANQGSEA. CDR3 region: CSCRPRYNEQYF. DNA for the CDR3: TGCAGCTGCCGGCCTCGATACAATGAGCAGTACTTC.

The sample holds a few counts of this clonotype. V usage is TRBV30 and J usage is TRBJ2-1; 10 bases map to TRBD2. Germline assignment: CDR1 GTSNPN and CDR2 SVGIG (reference sequence). Trimming took 7 bases from V and 4 from J; bases not matched to a gene: 7. The CDR3 has 14 residues. The CDR3 loop is CASSGTSAYNEQFF. Written as DNA, the CDR3 is TGTGCCTCCTCCGGGACTAGCGCTTACAATGAGCAGTTCTTC. Full variable domain (outside the CDR3, taken from reference TRBV30 and TRBJ2-1): SQTIHQWPATLVQPVGSPLSLECTVEGTSNPNLYWYRQAAGRGLQLLFYSVGIGQISSEVPQNLSASRPQDRQFILSSKKLLLSDSGFYLCASSGTSAYNEQFFGPGTRLTVL.

V is TRBV3-1 and J is TRBJ2-1, with 12 bases aligning to TRBD2. J gave up 15 bases and V 5 bases, and 11 bases lay outside the gene matches. Germline-derived CDR1 and CDR2 are LGHDT and YNNKEL (reference sequence). There are 14 residues in the CDR3. CDR3 loop: CASSASTSGRRLFF. The CDR3 DNA reads TGTGCCAGCAGCGCCTCGACTAGCGGGAGAAGGCTGTTCTTC.

This clonotype occurred a few times. The chain combines TRBV7-8 with TRBJ2-1; 14 bases are a match to TRBD2. The germline V gene encodes CDR1 SGHVS and CDR2 FQNEAQ. This CDR3 contains 15 residues. After removal of 5 bases from V and 8 bases from J, the junction contained 5 bases not matched to a gene. The CDR3 DNA follows: TGTGCCAGCAGCCTGACTAGCGGGGGGGTAGATGAGCAGTTCTTC. Amino acid sequence: CASSLTSGGVDEQFF.

V is TRBV5-1 and J is TRBJ2-2; TRBD1 might be the D (5 bases). The germline V gene has CDR1 SGHRS and CDR2 YFSETQ. This CDR3 region has 15 residues. Trimming removed 4 bases from V and 0 bases from J, with 10 bases in between. The CDR3 coding sequence is TGCGCCAGCAGCGCTAGGGGAACGAACACCGGGGAGCTGTTTTTT. It is translated as CASSARGTNTGELFF. The full variable domain, its missing parts supplied by reference TRBV5-1 and TRBJ2-2, is KAGVTQTPRYLIKTRGQQVTLSCSPISGHRSVSWYQQTPGQGLQFLFEYFSETQRNKGNFPGRFSGRQFSNSRSEMNVSTLELGDSALYLCASSARGTNTGELFFGEGSRLTVL.

The V call is TRBV2, the J call TRBJ2-2; unclear D gene. Trimming pared 5 bases from V and 7 bases from J, leaving 14 bases between. Per the germline V gene, CDR1 is SNHLY and CDR2 is FYNNEI. The CDR3 is made up of 14 amino acids. CDR3 DNA: TGTGCCAGCAGTTACGTCGAAAGTGGCGGGGAGCTGTTTTTT. This codes for CASSYVESGGELFF.

CDR3 sequence: CASSQGWTGSYEQYF. The CDR3 region has the DNA TGCGCCAGCAGCCAAGGCTGGACAGGGTCTTACGAGCAGTACTTC. The rearrangement uses TRBV4-3 and TRBJ2-7; TRBD1 aligns across 8 bases. This CDR3 has 15 residues. After removal of 1 base from V and 4 bases from J, the junction contained 6 bases not matched to a gene. Per the germline V gene, CDR1 is LGHNA and CDR2 is YSLEER.

This clonotype was observed a handful of times. In DNA form, the CDR3 reads TGTGCCAGCAGCTCGATGATAACGCTCACAGATACGCAGTATTTT. Amino acids: CASSSMITLTDTQYF. The chain employs TRBV9 and TRBJ2-3; no clear D gene. The germline V gene encodes CDR1 SGDLS and CDR2 YYNGEE. The CDR3 totals 15 residues. Trimming stripped 4 bases from V and 2 bases from J, with 14 bases between.

The rearrangement joins TRBV11-2 to TRBJ2-7; maybe TRBD2 (6 bases). Between the trimmed V and J ends, which lost 11 bases and 3 bases, there was a span of 14 bases. The CDR3 length is 12 residues. Germline loops: CDR1 SGHAT, CDR2 FQNNGV. For the CDR3, the DNA is TGTGCCTCCCGGGGGAACGACTACGAGCAGTACTTC. Translation: CASRGNDYEQYF.

The chain recombines TRBV24-1 with TRBJ2-1; 8 nucleotides match TRBD1. V lost 6 bases, J lost 6 bases, and 6 bases stayed unmatched. Germline CDR1 and CDR2: KGHDR and SFDVKD. This CDR3 has 14 residues. In DNA, the CDR3 is TGTGCCACCAGTCCGGGACAGGCGGGCAATGAGCAGTTCTTC. Its protein is CATSPGQAGNEQFF.

CDR3: CASSLGTSGSVSTDTQYF. The CDR3 region has the DNA TGTGCCAGCAGCCTCGGGACTAGCGGGAGTGTAAGCACAGATACGCAGTATTTT. This rearrangement joins TRBV4-2 to TRBJ2-3; 14 nucleotides align to TRBD2. Per the germline V gene, CDR1 is LGHNA and CDR2 is YNFKEQ. This CDR3 is built from 18 residues. V dropped 4 bases and J dropped 0; count of bases not matched to a gene: 6.

DNA for the CDR3: TGCAGTGCACTCCGGGACGCCAGCTCCTACGAGCAGTACTTC. Residues: CSALRDASSYEQYF. This chain links TRBV20-1 with TRBJ2-7; D possibly matches TRBD1 or TRBD2 (5 bases each). Germline CDR1 DFQATT, CDR2 SNEGSKA (reference sequence). This CDR3 has 14 amino acids. Trimming left V 6 bases short and J 0 bases short, with 15 bases between.

The chain joins TRBV4-3 to TRBJ1-3, with a possible D match to TRBD1 (6 bases). The CDR3 consists of 18 residues. Between the trimmed V and J ends, which lost 0 bases and 0 bases, there was a span of 15 bases. Germline CDR1 is LGHNA and CDR2 is YSLEER. CDR3 sequence reads: CASSQDPTGHSSGNTIYF. CDR3 DNA: TGCGCCAGCAGCCAAGACCCCACGGGACACTCCTCTGGAAACACCATATATTTT.

Turning to this clonotype: The junction and the germline gene differ at one end; a read error may be behind it. V usage is TRBV6-5 and J usage is TRBJ1-5; D not certain. Germline CDR1 is MNHEY and CDR2 is SVGAGI. The CDR3 covers 16 residues. CDR3 loop: CASSYSSPYSNQLQHF. The CDR3 DNA is TGTGCCAGCAGTTACTCGTCACCCTATAGCAATCAGCTCCAGCATTTT.

Regarding this clonotype: This is likely an artifact of a read error, given a far larger clone one base away. The chain is built from TRBV28 and TRBJ2-7, with D uncertain. Trimming left V 6 bases short and J 3 bases short, with 6 bases between. CDR1 and CDR2 from the germline V gene are MDHEN and SYDVKM. CDR3 length: 11 amino acids. In DNA, the CDR3 is TGTGCCAGCAGGTTTGACTACGAGCAGTACTTC. Amino acid sequence: CASRFDYEQYF.

As DNA, the CDR3 is TGCAGTGCTCAGAAGGCCGAATATTCCTACGAGCAGTACTTC. It encodes CSAQKAEYSYEQYF. This chain joins TRBV20-1 and TRBJ2-7; D remains ambiguous. The CDR3 length is 14 residues. Per the germline V gene, CDR1 is DFQATT and CDR2 is SNEGSKA (reference sequence). Trimming stripped 5 bases from V and 1 base from J, with 15 bases between.

This chain connects TRBV6-5 to TRBJ2-7; the match to TRBD1 covers 7 bases. J lost 0 bases, V lost 8 bases, and 13 bases had no gene match. Germline lookup yields CDR1 MNHEY and CDR2 SVGAGI. This CDR3 region has 16 residues. The CDR3 loop reads CASAPRQGRLSYEQYF. CDR3 in DNA: TGTGCCAGCGCGCCTCGACAGGGACGGCTCTCCTACGAGCAGTACTTC.

This clonotype has more than one count but fewer than ten. The gene calls are TRBV20-1 and TRBJ2-3; D may be TRBD1 or TRBD2 (6 bases each). Germline V gene lookup returns CDR1 DFQATT and CDR2 SNEGSKA (reference sequence). The V and J ends lost 4 bases and 10 bases respectively, with 18 bases between them. The CDR3 is 13 amino acids. The CDR3 region is CSAILKTGAPQYF. In DNA, the CDR3 is TGCAGTGCTATCTTAAAAACGGGGGCACCGCAGTATTTT.

Many counts were recorded for this clonotype. CDR3 DNA: TGCAGTGCTAGTGGCGACAGGGAGTACCAAGAGACCCAGTACTTC. It yields the protein CSASGDREYQETQYF. V gene TRBV20-1 combines with J gene TRBJ2-5; 7 nucleotides line up with TRBD1. Trimming removed 3 bases from V and 0 bases from J; junction bases left unmatched: 7. The CDR3 is made up of 15 amino acids. Germline CDR1 DFQATT, CDR2 SNEGSKA (reference sequence).

This clonotype was observed a handful of times. This CDR3 is CASSLVGLNDEQYF. The DNA of the CDR3 is TGTGCCAGCAGCTTAGTGGGGCTTAATGACGAGCAGTACTTC. This chain uses TRBV7-2 with TRBJ2-7; a weak D match, TRBD1 (5 bases). This CDR3 has 14 residues. Trimming left V 1 base short and J 5 bases short, with 12 bases between. CDR1 and CDR2 (germline): SGHTA, FQGNSA.

This clonotype was picked up a small number of times. This chain connects TRBV12-3 or TRBV12-4 to TRBJ2-7; a weak D match, TRBD1 (6 bases). V gave up 3 bases and J gave up 4 bases, with 13 bases separating them. CDR3 size: 14 residues. CDR3 residues: CASSFSATGYEQYF. In DNA, the CDR3 is TGTGCCAGCAGTTTCTCCGCCACAGGGTACGAGCAGTACTTC.

This chain links TRBV24-1 with TRBJ2-5, with D uncertain. Trimming shortened V by 4 bases and J by 1 base, and 12 bases separated the two germline ends. The CDR3 has 15 residues. The germline CDR1 and CDR2 sequences are KGHDR and SFDVKD. The CDR3 spells CATSDMTLSQETQYF. CDR3 DNA: TGTGCCACCAGTGACATGACCTTGTCCCAAGAGACCCAGTACTTC.

The rearrangement joins TRBV18 to TRBJ2-2, with 8 bases lining up with TRBD1. With V trimmed by 5 bases and J by 2 bases, 4 bases remained unmatched. Germline-derived CDR1 and CDR2 are KGHSH and LQKENI. The CDR3 extends over 15 amino acids. The CDR3 is CASSKDRGNTGELFF. CDR3 DNA: TGTGCCAGCTCAAAAGACAGGGGTAACACCGGGGAGCTGTTTTTT.